This TCR beta chain was profiled in a study of shared clonotypes between healthy human individuals. Turning to the study itself: Per-donor plates numbered three CD4 naive, three CD4 memory, two CD8 naive and one CD8 memory.

CDR3 length: 15 amino acids. Germline V CDR1 and CDR2: SGHDN, FVKESK. Trimming removed 4 bases at V and 5 bases at J, with 17 bases between. Here immunoSEQ multiplex PCR was the method, and the copy in TCRdb shows in-frame clones only, minus some. The table includes about 710,000 clones, just under 75% detected once. The chain combines TRBV14 with TRBJ2-5; D is tentatively TRBD1 or TRBD2 (5 bases each). This receptor was identified in a woman aged 25 to 39 in good health. The sequenced sample consisted of memory CD4+ T cells sorted from blood. Subset indicated: CD45RA-negative fraction. In DNA, the CDR3 is TGTGCCAGCAGCCCCCGGGGCTTAGGCACGGAGACCCAGTACTTC. Protein sequence: CASSPRGLGTETQYF.